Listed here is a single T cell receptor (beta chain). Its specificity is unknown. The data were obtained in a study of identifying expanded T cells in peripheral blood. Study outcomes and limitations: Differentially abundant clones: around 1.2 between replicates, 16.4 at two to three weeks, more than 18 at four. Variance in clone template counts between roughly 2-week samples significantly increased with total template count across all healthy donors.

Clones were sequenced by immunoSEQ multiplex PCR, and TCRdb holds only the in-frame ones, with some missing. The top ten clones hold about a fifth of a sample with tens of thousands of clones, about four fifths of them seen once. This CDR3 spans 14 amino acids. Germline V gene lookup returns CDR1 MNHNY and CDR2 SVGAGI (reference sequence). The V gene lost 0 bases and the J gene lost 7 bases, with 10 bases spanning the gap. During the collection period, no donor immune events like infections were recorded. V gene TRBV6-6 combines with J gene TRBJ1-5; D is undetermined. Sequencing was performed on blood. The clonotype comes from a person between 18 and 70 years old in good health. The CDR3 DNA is TGTGCCAGCAGTTACTCGGGAGGGCTCCAGCCCCAGCATTTT. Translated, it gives CASSYSGGLQPQHF.